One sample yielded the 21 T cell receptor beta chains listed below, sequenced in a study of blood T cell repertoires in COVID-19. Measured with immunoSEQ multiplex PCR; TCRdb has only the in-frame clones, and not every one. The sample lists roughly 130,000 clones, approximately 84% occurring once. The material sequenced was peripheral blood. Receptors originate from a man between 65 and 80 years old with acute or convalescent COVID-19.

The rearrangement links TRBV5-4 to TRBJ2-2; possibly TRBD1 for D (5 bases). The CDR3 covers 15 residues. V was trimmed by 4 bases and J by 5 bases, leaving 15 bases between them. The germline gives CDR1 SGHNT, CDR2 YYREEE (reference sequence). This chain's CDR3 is CASSLHGRATGELFF. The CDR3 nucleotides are TGTGCCAGCAGCCTGCATGGCAGGGCGACCGGGGAGCTGTTTTTT.

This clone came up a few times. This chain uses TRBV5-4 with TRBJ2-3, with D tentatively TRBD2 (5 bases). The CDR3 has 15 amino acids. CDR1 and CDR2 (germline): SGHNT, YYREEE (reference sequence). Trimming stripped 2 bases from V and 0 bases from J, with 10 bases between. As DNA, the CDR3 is TGTGCCAGCAGCTTAGACTATTCTAGCACAGATACGCAGTATTTT. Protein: CASSLDYSSTDTQYF.

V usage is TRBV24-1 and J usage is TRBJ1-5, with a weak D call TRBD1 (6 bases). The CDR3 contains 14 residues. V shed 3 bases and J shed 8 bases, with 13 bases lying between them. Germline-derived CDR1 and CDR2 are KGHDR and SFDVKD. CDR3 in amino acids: CATSDGRTGKPQHF. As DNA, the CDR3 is TGTGCCACCAGTGATGGCCGCACAGGGAAGCCCCAGCATTTT.

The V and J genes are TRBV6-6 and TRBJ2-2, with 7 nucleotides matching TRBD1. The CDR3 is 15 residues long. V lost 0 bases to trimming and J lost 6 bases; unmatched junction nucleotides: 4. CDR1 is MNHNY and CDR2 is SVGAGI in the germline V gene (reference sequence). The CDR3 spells CASSYSRQGAGELFF. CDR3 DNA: TGTGCCAGCAGTTACTCGAGGCAGGGGGCCGGGGAGCTGTTTTTT.

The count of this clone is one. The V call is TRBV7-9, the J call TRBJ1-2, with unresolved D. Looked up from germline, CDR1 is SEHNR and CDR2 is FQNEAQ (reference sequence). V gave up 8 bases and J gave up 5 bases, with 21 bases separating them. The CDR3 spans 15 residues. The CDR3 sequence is CASRVGPNRGYGYTF. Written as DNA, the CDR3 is TGTGCCAGCCGCGTCGGCCCGAATCGGGGATATGGCTACACCTTC.

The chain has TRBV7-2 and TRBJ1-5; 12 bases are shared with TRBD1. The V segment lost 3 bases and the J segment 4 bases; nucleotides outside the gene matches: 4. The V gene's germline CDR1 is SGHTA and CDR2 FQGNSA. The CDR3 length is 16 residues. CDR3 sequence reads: CASSLTGQGANQPQHF. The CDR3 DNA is TGTGCCAGCAGCTTGACGGGACAGGGGGCGAATCAGCCCCAGCATTTT.

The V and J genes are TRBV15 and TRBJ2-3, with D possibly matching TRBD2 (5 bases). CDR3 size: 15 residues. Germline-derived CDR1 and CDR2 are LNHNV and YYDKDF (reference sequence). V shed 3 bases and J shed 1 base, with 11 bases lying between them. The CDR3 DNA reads TGTGCCACCAGCAGGGTCCGGGGAGGCACAGATACGCAGTATTTT. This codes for CATSRVRGGTDTQYF. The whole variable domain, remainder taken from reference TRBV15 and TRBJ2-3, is DAMVIQNPRYQVTQFGKPVTLSCSQTLNHNVMYWYQQKSSQAPKLLFHYYDKDFNNEADTPDNFQSRRPNTSFCFLDIRSPGLGDTAMYLCATSRVRGGTDTQYFGPGTRLTVL.

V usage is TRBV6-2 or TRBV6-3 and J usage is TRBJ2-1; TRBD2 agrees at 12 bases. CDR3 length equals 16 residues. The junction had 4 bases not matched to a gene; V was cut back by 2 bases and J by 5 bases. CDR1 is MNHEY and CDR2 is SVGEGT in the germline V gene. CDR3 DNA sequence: TGTGCCAGCAGTTACGAGGCTAGCGGGGGGGACAATGAGCAGTTCTTC. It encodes CASSYEASGGDNEQFF.

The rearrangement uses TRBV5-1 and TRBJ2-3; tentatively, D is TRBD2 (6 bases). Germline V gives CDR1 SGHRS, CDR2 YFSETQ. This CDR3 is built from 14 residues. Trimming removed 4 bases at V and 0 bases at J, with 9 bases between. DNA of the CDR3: TGCGCCAGCAGCCCGGGGACTAGCACAGATACGCAGTATTTT. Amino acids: CASSPGTSTDTQYF. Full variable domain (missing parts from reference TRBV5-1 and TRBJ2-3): KAGVTQTPRYLIKTRGQQVTLSCSPISGHRSVSWYQQTPGQGLQFLFEYFSETQRNKGNFPGRFSGRQFSNSRSEMNVSTLELGDSALYLCASSPGTSTDTQYFGPGTRLTVL.

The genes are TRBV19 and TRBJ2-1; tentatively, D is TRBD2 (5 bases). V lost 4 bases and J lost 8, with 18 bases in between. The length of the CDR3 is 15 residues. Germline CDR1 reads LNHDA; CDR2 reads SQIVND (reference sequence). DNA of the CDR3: TGTGCCAGTAGTACCCGGGTCGTTGGAGGTTATGAGCAGTTCTTC. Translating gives CASSTRVVGGYEQFF.

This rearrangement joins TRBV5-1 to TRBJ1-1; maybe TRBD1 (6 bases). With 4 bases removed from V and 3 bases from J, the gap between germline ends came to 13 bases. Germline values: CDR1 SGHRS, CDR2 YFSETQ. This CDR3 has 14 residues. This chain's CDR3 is CASSPTGMDTEAFF. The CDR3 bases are TGCGCCAGCAGCCCGACAGGCATGGACACTGAAGCTTTCTTT. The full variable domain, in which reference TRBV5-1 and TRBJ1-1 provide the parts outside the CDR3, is KAGVTQTPRYLIKTRGQQVTLSCSPISGHRSVSWYQQTPGQGLQFLFEYFSETQRNKGNFPGRFSGRQFSNSRSEMNVSTLELGDSALYLCASSPTGMDTEAFFGQGTRLTVV.

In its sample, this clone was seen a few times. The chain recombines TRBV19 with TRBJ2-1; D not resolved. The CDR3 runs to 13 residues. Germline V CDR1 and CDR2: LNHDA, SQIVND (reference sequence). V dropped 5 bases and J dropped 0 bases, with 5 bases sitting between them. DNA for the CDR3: TGTGCCAGTAGTGCGAGCTCCTACAATGAGCAGTTCTTC. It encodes CASSASSYNEQFF.

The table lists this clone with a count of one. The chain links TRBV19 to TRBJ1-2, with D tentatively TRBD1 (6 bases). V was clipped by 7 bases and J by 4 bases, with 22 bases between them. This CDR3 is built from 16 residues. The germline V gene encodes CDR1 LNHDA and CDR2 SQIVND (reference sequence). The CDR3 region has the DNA TGTGCCAGTATAGTATCTTCGTCCGGGACAATCTATGGCTACACCTTC. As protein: CASIVSSSGTIYGYTF.

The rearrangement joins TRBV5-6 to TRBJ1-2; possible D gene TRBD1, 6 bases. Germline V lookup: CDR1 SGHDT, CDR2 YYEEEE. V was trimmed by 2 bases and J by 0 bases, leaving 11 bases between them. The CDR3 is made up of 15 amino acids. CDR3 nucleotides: TGTGCCAGCAGCTTAGGAGACAGGCCTAACTATGGCTACACCTTC. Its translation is CASSLGDRPNYGYTF.

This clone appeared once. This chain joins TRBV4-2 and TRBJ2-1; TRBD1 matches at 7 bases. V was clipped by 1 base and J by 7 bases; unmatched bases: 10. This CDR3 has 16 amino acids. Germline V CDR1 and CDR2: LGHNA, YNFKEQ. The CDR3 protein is CASSQGPGGTFNEQFF. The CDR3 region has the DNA TGTGCCAGCAGCCAAGGGCCAGGGGGAACTTTTAATGAGCAGTTCTTC.

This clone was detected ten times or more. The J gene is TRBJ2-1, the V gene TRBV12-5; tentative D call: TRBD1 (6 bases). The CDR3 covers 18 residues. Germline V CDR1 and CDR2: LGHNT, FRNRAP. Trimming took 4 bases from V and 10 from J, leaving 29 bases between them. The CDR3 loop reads CASGSPMGHAAPYGEQFF. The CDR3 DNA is TGTGCTAGTGGTTCCCCCATGGGACACGCTGCTCCCTACGGAGAGCAGTTCTTC.

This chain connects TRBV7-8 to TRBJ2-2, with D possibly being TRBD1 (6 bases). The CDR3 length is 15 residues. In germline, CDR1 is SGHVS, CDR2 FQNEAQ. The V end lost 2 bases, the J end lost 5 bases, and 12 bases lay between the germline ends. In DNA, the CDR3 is TGTGCCAGCAGCTTATCTGCAGGGGTTACCGGGGAGCTGTTTTTT. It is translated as CASSLSAGVTGELFF. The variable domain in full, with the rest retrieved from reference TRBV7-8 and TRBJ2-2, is GAGVSQSPRYKVAKRGQDVALRCDPISGHVSLFWYQQALGQGPEFLTYFQNEAQLDKSGLPSDRFFAERPEGSVSTLKIQRTQQEDSAVYLCASSLSAGVTGELFFGEGSRLTVL.

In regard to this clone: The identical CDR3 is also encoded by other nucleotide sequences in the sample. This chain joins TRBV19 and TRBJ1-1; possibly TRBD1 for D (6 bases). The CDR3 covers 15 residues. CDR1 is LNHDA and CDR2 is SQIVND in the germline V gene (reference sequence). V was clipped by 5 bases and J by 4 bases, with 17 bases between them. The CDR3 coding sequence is TGTGCCAGTAGTTTACAGGGTTCGCTGGTCACTGAAGCTTTCTTT. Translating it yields CASSLQGSLVTEAFF. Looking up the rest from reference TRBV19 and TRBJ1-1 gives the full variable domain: DGGITQSPKYLFRKEGQNVTLSCEQNLNHDAMYWYRQDPGQGLRLIYYSQIVNDFQKGDIAEGYSVSREKKESFPLTVTSAQKNPTAFYLCASSLQGSLVTEAFFGQGTRLTVV.

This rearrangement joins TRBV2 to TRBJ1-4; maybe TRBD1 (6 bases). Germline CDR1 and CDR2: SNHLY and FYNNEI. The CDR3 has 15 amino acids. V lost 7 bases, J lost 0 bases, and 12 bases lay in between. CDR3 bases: TGTGCCAGCAATCCGGGACATACAACTAATGAAAAACTGTTTTTT. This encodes CASNPGHTTNEKLFF.

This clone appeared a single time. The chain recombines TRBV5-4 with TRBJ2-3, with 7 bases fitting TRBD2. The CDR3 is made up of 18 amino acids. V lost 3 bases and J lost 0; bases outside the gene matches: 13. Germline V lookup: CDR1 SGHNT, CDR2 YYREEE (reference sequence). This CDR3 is CASSSIASGRASTDTQYF. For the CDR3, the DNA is TGTGCCAGCAGCTCGATCGCTAGCGGAAGAGCTAGCACAGATACGCAGTATTTT.

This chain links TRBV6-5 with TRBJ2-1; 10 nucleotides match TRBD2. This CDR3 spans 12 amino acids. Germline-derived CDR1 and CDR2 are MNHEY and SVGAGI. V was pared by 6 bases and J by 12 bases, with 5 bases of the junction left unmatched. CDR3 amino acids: CASRVAGGTQFF. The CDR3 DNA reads TGTGCCAGCAGAGTAGCGGGGGGCACGCAGTTCTTC.